This section outlines one T cell receptor (beta chain) sequence together with its context. Its antigen is not yet known. The sample holds no much larger clone one base away, and base qualities are not on file. Healthy HIV-negative adults with no recently reported acute infections or vaccinations were included as donors. Every donor was a Caucasian adult living in Nashville, Tennessee, USA. CD8 memory samples were composed of magnetically selected CD45RO+ cells combined with CCR7-negative CD45RA+ effector memory (TemRA) cells. After blood collection by leukapheresis, PBMCs were isolated using Ficoll-Histopaque density gradient centrifugation and then cryopreserved in the vapor phase of liquid nitrogen. Analytical flow cytometry was used to check the purity and quantity of each magnetically sorted T cell population. Each sorted fraction had its genomic DNA isolated and then quantified by UV absorbance on a Nanodrop 2000c.

This entry belongs to a study of shared clonotypes between healthy human individuals (TCRdb year 2020). For the study in its entirety: A few men and two women, aged 18 to 49 years, made up the cohort. To increase sequencing depth and limit assay-specific biases, different laboratories used diverse techniques to prepare libraries and sequence TCR repertoires. To estimate repertoire size and how much clonotype sharing occurs between individuals, the study deeply sequenced the blood TCR repertoires of about 5 healthy adults. Between about 0.9 and 9 billion PBMCs per donor were obtained by leukapheresis. Per donor, three plates each were used for CD4 naive and CD4 memory, two for CD8 naive, and one for CD8 memory.

Here is what the overall study found, with its caveats: When four donors were compared, the shared fraction of clonotypes was around 5% for naive CD4, over 3% for naive CD8, 2.3% for memory CD4, and around 0.4% for memory CD8. Pairwise subsampling led to the expectation that sequencing depth would affect the degree of clonotype sharing among donors. Larger estimated clonotype richness was generally found for naive subsets than for memory subsets. Even with the large sequencing depth, rarefaction of the sorted-subset datasets indicated that sequencing was incomplete. The small number of donors limited the genetic and exposure-history diversity represented. Sampling was limited to blood, and TCR repertoires in tissue likely differ from TCR repertoires in blood. Compared with non-shared clonotypes, clonotypes shared by all four sorted-subset donors had higher generation probabilities.

Using the deep immunoSEQ assay, multiplex PCR amplified TCR CDR3 regions from genomic DNA. For each cell subset, the extracted genomic DNA was distributed evenly across all wells of several immunoSEQ 96-well plates, and each plate served as one replicate. For sorted subsets, about 200 ng genomic DNA, equal to 30,000 or so T cell genomes, was loaded into each replicate PCR. Purified libraries were quantified with a Qubit 3.0 fluorometer, sized on a Bioanalyzer 2100, and re-quantified with the KAPA Library Quantification kit. Each immunoSEQ 96-well plate was sequenced on its own single-read 150-cycle Illumina NextSeq 550 flow cell. Turning to the authors' computational methods: Because the immunoSEQ output held only junctional sequences and lacked quality scores, the filtering could not match the filtering applied to full-length reads. Sequences were annotated with PyIR, a Python wrapper for IgBLAST v1.9, using IMGT germline references to assign V/J genes and CDR3. Reads with weak V/J assignments (E-value above 1e-6), missing CDR3, stop codons, out-of-frame junctions, or ambiguous translated residues were removed. A V3J clonotype was defined by an identical inferred V gene, J gene, and CDR3 amino acid sequence. To compute the percentage overlap between repertoires, the number of shared unique clonotypes was divided by the size of the smaller repertoire. Repertoire richness was assessed with RTK rarefaction, the Chao1 estimator, and Recon v2.1 estimates of unobserved clonotypes. Generation probabilities were computed with OLGA for all TCRbeta clonotypes obtained by the gDNA method from a few donors. The clones in this table, taken by TCRdb from immuneACCESS, are in-frame only. Not every clone is retained; where verified, under half of the shortfall comes from an unresolved V gene, and the cause of the rest is unknown. The DNA was the basis for D and trimming; V, J and clone size are from that table. Across this sample there are around 690,000 clones, with about 90% seen only once. The top ten hold approximately 35% of the sample.

V trim: 5 bases; J trim: 10 bases; unmatched bases: 4. The CDR3 starts with the cysteine, ends with the phenylalanine, and has 11 residues. CDR3 DNA is the only sequence kept; it has 33 bases, read in frame from the first base. Sequences ENHRY (CDR1) and SYGVKD (CDR2) are obtained from the germline V gene. The chain is made from TRBV10-3 and TRBJ2-7, with TRBD1 matching 8 junction bases. The source is a man younger than 35 in good health. Some clones in this sample may be carry-over from other donors' samples. The sequencing sample was made of memory CD8+ T cells from PBMCs. The cell subset or site label corresponds to: CD45RO+ cells pooled with CCR7-negative TemRA cells. The CDR3 protein is CAISSTGVQYF. The DNA reads TGTGCCATCAGTTCGACAGGGGTACAGTACTTC.